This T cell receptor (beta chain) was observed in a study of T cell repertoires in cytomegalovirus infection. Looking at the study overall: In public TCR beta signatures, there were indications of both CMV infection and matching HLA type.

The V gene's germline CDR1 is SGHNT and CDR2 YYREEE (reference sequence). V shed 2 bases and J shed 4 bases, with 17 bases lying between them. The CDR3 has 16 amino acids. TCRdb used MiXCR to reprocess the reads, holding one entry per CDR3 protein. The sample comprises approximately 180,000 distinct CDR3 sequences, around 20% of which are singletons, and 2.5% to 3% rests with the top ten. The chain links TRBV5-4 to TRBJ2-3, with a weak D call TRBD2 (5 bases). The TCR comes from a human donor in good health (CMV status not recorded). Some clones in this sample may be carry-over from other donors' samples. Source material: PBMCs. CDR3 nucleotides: TGTGCCAGCAGCTTAGGGAGACGGGGTTGGGCAGATACGCAGTATTTT. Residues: CASSLGRRGWADTQYF.